Reported below is one T cell receptor (beta chain). Antigen specificity is unknown. In the PCR, 60 Vbeta and 13 Jbeta primers were used. Clones were read by immunoSEQ multiplex PCR, and TCRdb kept only the in-frame ones, dropping some. Among about 170,000 clones, 65% to 75% were seen once, and the ten largest hold roughly 1.6%. These data originate in a study of cytomegalovirus exposure and HLA in healthy donors. Overall study results and limits: Immune exposure information comprised only CMV serostatus.

Per the germline V gene, CDR1 is SNHLY and CDR2 is FYNNEI. This CDR3 has 13 residues. Trimming took off 7 bases at V and 1 base at J, with 11 bases between the two ends. The chain recombines TRBV2 with TRBJ2-7; D might be TRBD2 (5 bases). The receptor was derived from a girl aged 5-17 years in good health and CMV-seronegative. Sequenced input: PBMCs. The CDR3 spells CASKETGSYEQYF. CDR3 sequence (DNA): TGTGCCAGCAAGGAAACGGGGTCCTACGAGCAGTACTTC.